One and the same sample provided the 32 T cell receptor beta chains below, sequenced in a study of T cell responses to AZD1222 COVID-19 vaccine. Measured with immunoSEQ multiplex PCR; TCRdb has only the in-frame clones, and not every one. This sample has about 150,000 clones, with over 75% found just once. Sequencing used peripheral blood, obtained 28 days after the second AZD1222 dose. The origin of the receptors is an adult who received the AZD1222 COVID-19 vaccine.

The chain couples TRBV4-1 to TRBJ1-6, with D possibly matching TRBD1 (5 bases). The CDR3 has 20 residues. Trimming cost V 3 bases and J 0 bases, with 21 bases left between them. CDR1 is MGHRA and CDR2 is YSYEKL in the germline V gene. CDR3 DNA: TGCGCCAGCAGCCAGGGCCTGTCGGAGGGGTACAGCTCCTATAATTCACCCCTCCACTTT. Its translation: CASSQGLSEGYSSYNSPLHF.

The V and J genes are TRBV3-1 (or the pseudogene TRBV3-2) and TRBJ1-1, with no clear D. Germline V gene data show CDR1 as LGHDT and CDR2 as YNNKEL (reference sequence). The CDR3 loop spans 15 amino acids. The V and J ends lost 5 bases and 1 base respectively, with 14 bases between them. CDR3 nucleotides: TGTGCCAGCAGCGCCCATCCCGACACGAACACTGAAGCTTTCTTT. Its protein product is CASSAHPDTNTEAFF.

The V and J genes are TRBV30 and TRBJ1-1; 7 bases map to TRBD1. The J segment lost 0 bases and the V segment lost 0 bases, leaving 10 bases of the junction unmatched. CDR3 length: 17 amino acids. Germline assignment: CDR1 GTSNPN and CDR2 SVGIG (reference sequence). The CDR3 nucleotides are TGTGCCTGGAGTGTCACAGGGGCCGGCCTAATGAACACTGAAGCTTTCTTT. This translates into CAWSVTGAGLMNTEAFF.

The chain couples TRBV24-1 to TRBJ2-7; D is ambiguous. V lost 0 bases, J lost 5 bases, and 4 bases lay in between. This CDR3 is built from 12 residues. The germline V gene encodes CDR1 KGHDR and CDR2 SFDVKD. This CDR3 is CATSDLFHEQYF. DNA for the CDR3: TGTGCCACCAGTGATTTGTTCCACGAGCAGTACTTC.

The chain employs TRBV24-1 and TRBJ2-1; D unclear. The V gene lost 3 bases and the J gene lost 6 bases, with 5 bases spanning the gap. This CDR3 is built from 12 residues. The germline gives CDR1 KGHDR, CDR2 SFDVKD. The chain's CDR3 is CATSDARNEQFF. DNA for the CDR3: TGTGCCACCAGTGATGCCCGCAATGAGCAGTTCTTC.

J is TRBJ2-3 and V is TRBV7-6; tentatively, D is TRBD2 (6 bases). CDR1 and CDR2 from the germline V gene are SGHVS and FNYEAQ. V was pared by 6 bases and J by 2 bases, with 18 bases between. This CDR3 spans 16 amino acids. CDR3 nucleotides: TGTGCCAGCAGGCCGCCCGGAGCGGGTACCACAGATACGCAGTATTTT. Amino acids: CASRPPGAGTTDTQYF.

The gene calls are TRBV4-1 and TRBJ1-2, with 7 bases aligning to TRBD1. J was trimmed by 4 bases and V by 4 bases; bases with no gene match: 9. The CDR3 runs to 15 residues. Germline lookup yields CDR1 MGHRA and CDR2 YSYEKL. The CDR3 is CASSPRGGASYGYTF. CDR3 bases: TGCGCCAGCAGCCCGAGAGGGGGCGCGAGCTATGGCTACACCTTC.

The V gene is TRBV27, the J gene TRBJ2-3; the D is unclear. From germline, CDR1 is MNHEY and CDR2 SMNVEV (reference sequence). Between the trimmed V and J ends, which lost 5 bases and 2 bases, there was a span of 8 bases. This CDR3 region has 13 residues. The CDR3 loop reads CASSLSLTDTQYF. Written as DNA, the CDR3 is TGTGCCAGCAGTCTCTCCCTCACAGATACGCAGTATTTT.

The chain is built from TRBV7-8 and TRBJ1-6; D not certain. CDR1 is SGHVS and CDR2 is FQNEAQ in the germline V gene. The CDR3 has 17 amino acids. Deletions cut 1 base from V and 4 bases from J, with 14 bases between. This CDR3 is CASSLGGQNPYNSPLHF. The CDR3 nucleotides read TGTGCCAGCAGCTTAGGGGGTCAGAACCCTTATAATTCACCCCTCCACTTT.

The V gene is TRBV4-1, the J gene TRBJ1-1; possible D gene TRBD1, 6 bases. Per germline, CDR1 MGHRA and CDR2 YSYEKL. Trimming stripped 1 base from V and 0 bases from J, with 9 bases between. This CDR3 is built from 15 residues. Here the CDR3 reads CASSQVGQMNTEAFF. The CDR3 region has the DNA TGCGCCAGCAGCCAAGTAGGACAGATGAACACTGAAGCTTTCTTT.

This clone was counted only a few times. The chain carries TRBV7-9 and TRBJ1-2; unclear D gene. Germline V gene data show CDR1 as SEHNR and CDR2 as FQNEAQ (reference sequence). The CDR3 covers 16 residues. Trimming shortened V by 3 bases and J by 0 bases, and 14 bases separated the two germline ends. The CDR3, as DNA: TGTGCCAGCAGCTTTGCAGCGGCGGGCACTAACTATGGCTACACCTTC. This gives the protein CASSFAAAGTNYGYTF.

The V and J genes are TRBV25-1 and TRBJ1-1; no reliable D call. Trimming removed 8 bases at V and 4 bases at J, with 5 bases between. Germline V gene sequence: CDR1 MGHDK, CDR2 SYGVNS. This CDR3 has 10 residues. CDR3 sequence: CASRGTEAFF. The CDR3 DNA follows: TGTGCCAGCCGGGGCACTGAAGCTTTCTTT. Full variable domain (remainder filled in from reference TRBV25-1 and TRBJ1-1): EADIYQTPRYLVIGTGKKITLECSQTMGHDKMYWYQQDPGMELHLIHYSYGVNSTEKGDLSSESTVSRIRTEHFPLTLESARPSHTSQYLCASRGTEAFFGQGTRLTVV.

Concerning this clone itself: Germline is not matched at one junction end, which may reflect a read error. The chain couples TRBV14 to TRBJ2-3; perhaps TRBD2 as D (5 bases). Germline V gene data show CDR1 as SGHDN and CDR2 as FVKESK. CDR3 size: 17 residues. CDR3 DNA: TGTGCCAGCAGCCAAGTGTTTTTAGGTGGGAGCAGAGATACGCAGTATTTT. It is translated as CASSQVFLGGSRDTQYF.

This clone was observed a single time. This sequence joins TRBV6-1 and TRBJ2-7; the D is unclear. The CDR3 length is 16 residues. V was clipped by 3 bases and J by 2 bases, with 17 bases between them. CDR1 and CDR2 from the germline V gene are MNHNS and SASEGT. The CDR3 protein is CASSDPLHKGTYEQYF. CDR3 coding DNA: TGTGCCAGCAGTGACCCGTTGCACAAGGGTACCTACGAGCAGTACTTC.

The genes are TRBV5-4 and TRBJ1-2; D is undetermined. The CDR3 contains 14 residues. Per the germline V gene, CDR1 is SGHNT and CDR2 is YYREEE (reference sequence). Trimming took 4 bases from V and 2 from J, leaving 12 bases between them. As DNA, the CDR3 is TGTGCCAGCAGCCTCACACCGGAGAACTATGGCTACACCTTC. Its translation: CASSLTPENYGYTF.

J is TRBJ2-1 and V is TRBV25-1; maybe TRBD2 (6 bases). The V end lost 2 bases, the J end lost 0 bases, and 14 bases lay between the germline ends. The CDR3 is 17 amino acids. Looked up from germline, CDR1 is MGHDK and CDR2 is SYGVNS. The CDR3 loop is CASSEPRTTSSYNEQFF. Written as DNA, the CDR3 is TGTGCCAGCAGTGAACCCCGGACTACGAGCTCCTACAATGAGCAGTTCTTC.

The chain couples TRBV29-1 to TRBJ2-1; 14 nucleotides align to TRBD2. The CDR3 is 14 residues long. V trimming: 4 bases; J trimming: 10 bases; junction bases outside the gene matches: 6. The germline CDR1 and CDR2 sequences are SQVTM and ANQGSEA. CDR3 loop: CSVGLAGGPGEQFF. In nucleotides, the CDR3 is TGCAGCGTTGGACTAGCGGGAGGGCCAGGCGAGCAGTTCTTC.

This rearrangement joins TRBV4-2 to TRBJ1-1; a possible D gene is TRBD1 (5 bases). CDR3 length: 16 residues. Trimming pared 5 bases from V and 6 bases from J, leaving 22 bases between. Germline-derived CDR1 and CDR2 are LGHNA and YNFKEQ. In DNA, the CDR3 is TGTGCCAGCAGCTTCAACCCACGCGGGGGATGGTCTGAAGCTTTCTTT. Amino acid sequence: CASSFNPRGGWSEAFF.

This clone appeared a single time. The V and J genes are TRBV30 and TRBJ2-7; TRBD2 is a possible D gene (6 bases). CDR1 is GTSNPN and CDR2 is SVGIG in the germline V gene (reference sequence). Trimming removed 5 bases from V and 5 bases from J, with 25 bases in between. The CDR3 spans 16 residues. The CDR3 DNA sequence: TGTGCCTGGTCCGGCGGAGGGACGCTTCTGATAGACGAGCAGTACTTC. Translated: CAWSGGGTLLIDEQYF.

The V gene is TRBV25-1, the J gene TRBJ1-2, with D possibly being TRBD1 (6 bases). V was cut by 1 base and J by 5 bases, with 17 bases left in between. This CDR3 contains 16 residues. CDR1 and CDR2 from the germline V gene are MGHDK and SYGVNS. The CDR3, as DNA: TGTGCCAGCAGTGAATCTGGAAGGGGGATTGAATATGGCTACACCTTC. As protein: CASSESGRGIEYGYTF.

The V call is TRBV4-1, the J call TRBJ2-1, with D unclear. V lost 1 base and J 2 bases, leaving 12 bases between the germline ends. Germline CDR1 and CDR2: MGHRA and YSYEKL. This CDR3 is 16 amino acids long. Written as DNA, the CDR3 is TGCGCCAGCAGCCAAGTAGACATGATTACCTACAATGAGCAGTTCTTC. As protein: CASSQVDMITYNEQFF.

This clone was recorded a few times. The chain links TRBV5-1 to TRBJ1-2, with 8 bases matching TRBD1. Per the germline V gene, CDR1 is SGHRS and CDR2 is YFSETQ. The CDR3 contains 16 residues. The V and J ends lost 1 base and 2 bases, in that order; junction bases with no gene match: 7. The CDR3 nucleotides are TGCGCCAGCAGCTTGTCAACAGGGGGACCCAACTATGGCTACACCTTC. Amino acids: CASSLSTGGPNYGYTF.

The gene calls are TRBV27 and TRBJ2-1; 8 nucleotides line up with TRBD2. In germline, CDR1 is MNHEY, CDR2 SMNVEV (reference sequence). The CDR3 sequence is 15 residues long. With 5 bases clipped from V and 6 bases from J, the junction kept 9 bases outside the gene matches. The CDR3 nucleotides are TGTGCCAGCAGTCAGAGCGGGAGTTTCTCCAATGAGCAGTTCTTC. Encoded protein: CASSQSGSFSNEQFF.

The V call is TRBV7-2, the J call TRBJ1-3; 8 bases are shared with TRBD1. This CDR3 has 15 residues. V shed 5 bases, J shed 2 bases, and the junction held 5 bases outside the gene matches. Germline V gene sequence: CDR1 SGHTA, CDR2 FQGNSA. The CDR3 spells CASSIRTGPGNTIYF. CDR3 nucleotide sequence: TGTGCCAGCAGCATTAGGACAGGGCCTGGAAACACCATATATTTT.

Of note for this clone: The sample has other DNA sequences that encode this CDR3 too. This chain connects TRBV29-1 to TRBJ1-2, with D tentatively TRBD1 (5 bases). The CDR3 totals 11 residues. The V and J ends lost 4 bases and 3 bases respectively, with 6 bases between them. Per the germline V gene, CDR1 is SQVTM and CDR2 is ANQGSEA. The CDR3 reads CSVGGDYGYTF. CDR3 nucleotide sequence: TGCAGCGTTGGAGGGGACTATGGCTACACCTTC.

The V and J genes are TRBV7-9 and TRBJ2-2; D assignment may be TRBD1 or TRBD2 (5 bases each). V was cut by 6 bases and J by 5 bases, with 13 bases left in between. Germline values: CDR1 SEHNR, CDR2 FQNEAQ (reference sequence). The CDR3 contains 14 residues. The CDR3 loop is CASSSKGPTGELFF. CDR3 sequence (DNA): TGTGCCAGCAGTTCGAAGGGACCTACCGGGGAGCTGTTTTTT. Complete variable domain (other parts from reference TRBV7-9 and TRBJ2-2): DTGVSQNPRHKITKRGQNVTFRCDPISEHNRLYWYRQTLGQGPEFLTYFQNEAQLEKSRLLSDRFSAERPKGSFSTLEIQRTEQGDSAMYLCASSSKGPTGELFFGEGSRLTVL.

This clone came up once. The chain links TRBV19 to TRBJ2-7, with D maybe TRBD2 (6 bases). V shed 9 bases and J shed 5 bases, with 23 bases lying between them. There are 15 residues in the CDR3. CDR1 LNHDA and CDR2 SQIVND come from the germline V gene (reference sequence). CDR3 bases: TGTGCCAGCTCTACCACTGGTGGAGGGAACCACGAGCAGTACTTC. It specifies CASSTTGGGNHEQYF.

V usage is TRBV12-5 and J usage is TRBJ2-5, with 11 nucleotides matching TRBD2. V trimming: 5 bases; J trimming: 1 base; junction bases outside the gene matches: 6. The CDR3 sequence is 16 residues long. Germline CDR1 reads LGHNT; CDR2 reads FRNRAP. The CDR3 region is CASGLRLAGFQETQYF. CDR3 in DNA: TGTGCTAGTGGTCTCCGACTAGCGGGATTCCAAGAGACCCAGTACTTC.

J is TRBJ1-2 and V is TRBV5-5; 11 bases agree with TRBD1. The CDR3 is made up of 12 amino acids. The germline V gene has CDR1 SGHKS and CDR2 YYEKEE (reference sequence). The V and J ends lost 5 bases and 7 bases, in that order; junction bases with no gene match: 1. Here the CDR3 reads CASRDRGLGYTF. The CDR3 DNA reads TGTGCCAGCAGGGACAGGGGGCTTGGCTACACCTTC.

The V and J genes are TRBV6-5 and TRBJ2-7; TRBD1 or TRBD2 may be the D gene (5 bases each). The ends were cut back, 6 bases at V and 7 bases at J, with 22 bases in the middle. Germline V gene sequence: CDR1 MNHEY, CDR2 SVGAGI. The CDR3 contains 15 residues. CDR3 protein: CASSDLRRLWGEQYF. DNA for the CDR3: TGTGCCAGCAGCGACCTGCGCCGTCTATGGGGGGAGCAGTACTTC.

This rearrangement joins TRBV5-1 to TRBJ2-5; D perhaps matches TRBD2 (5 bases). Germline CDR1 reads SGHRS; CDR2 reads YFSETQ. Deletions cut 0 bases from V and 5 bases from J, with 8 bases between. This CDR3 spans 13 amino acids. The CDR3, as DNA: TGCGCCAGCAGCTTGGAGAGGGCGGAGACCCAGTACTTC. Translating it yields CASSLERAETQYF.

This chain joins TRBV9 and TRBJ1-4; TRBD1 agrees at 7 bases. The length of the CDR3 is 14 residues. V shed 4 bases and J 7 bases; nucleotides not matched to a gene: 7. Germline V gives CDR1 SGDLS, CDR2 YYNGEE. CDR3 DNA sequence: TGTGCCAGCAGCTACCGGGACAGCACTGAAAAACTGTTTTTT. It translates to CASSYRDSTEKLFF.